This T cell receptor beta chain was captured in a study of T cell responses to AZD1222 COVID-19 vaccine (dated by TCRdb to the early 2020s). The study in broad terms: TCR sequencing covered more than 230 trial participants: nearly 210 given two doses of AZD1222 and about 26 given two doses of MenACWY control vaccine. Trial participants were enrolled by age into 18-55, 56-69 and 70-plus year subgroups, with around 140, 26 and 57 TCR-sequenced participants respectively. What the authors observed across the whole study: After two AZD1222 doses, spike-specific TCR breadth and depth were significantly higher than at day 0 and than in MenACWY recipients. Because no samples from the day 14 peak response were available, repertoires could be characterized only after the peak T cell response. CD4 TCRs associated with the vaccine covered the entire spike protein, and the dominant responses were in regions 160-218 and 743-854. In the small 56-69-year group, the increase in depth fell short of significance, most likely because of low power. Conclusions about previously exposed vaccinees are limited, since just six AZD1222 recipients were seropositive for SARS-CoV-2 at baseline. Participants were mostly white British, with more females than males. The authors suggested clonal diversity may have been underestimated. Epitopes outside the regions mutated in the B.1.351 and B.1.1.7 variants were reportedly recognized by nearly half of the unique spike-specific TCRs.

The germline V gene (reference sequence) yields LGHDT for CDR1 and YNNKEL for CDR2. The cysteine opens and the phenylalanine closes a CDR3 of 18 amino acids. Only the CDR3 part of the read is kept: 54 bases, read in frame from the first base. V has 5 bases trimmed and J has 3 bases trimmed; junction bases matching no gene number 14. The CDR3 regions of human TCRbeta chains were subjected to immunosequencing. Concerning the study's data processing: Repertoire TCRs were matched against a reference library of SARS-CoV-2-specific TCRs generated with the MIRA antigen-specificity platform. Breadth was defined as the fraction of unique TCRs that were SARS-CoV-2-associated, and depth was defined as the fraction of total T cells that were SARS-CoV-2-associated. Using the MIRA data, each spike-specific TCR was mapped to the spike region that the TCR reacts to and placed in a CD4 or CD8 class. Log10-transformed breadth and depth values were compared by one-way ANOVA with Sidak's multiple comparisons tests. The table was pulled from immuneACCESS by TCRdb, which kept in-frame rearrangements only. Such tables lose some clones; where checked, under half of the loss comes from unresolved V genes, and the rest has no known cause. The V and J calls and clone size come from that table; D and trimming were worked out from the DNA. The sample includes 150,000 or so clones, with about 90% observed a single time. About 6% of the sample lies in the top ten.

The sample's time point label is to be understood as: about 28 days (+/-7) after the second vaccine dose. AZD1222 recipients given second doses at about 4 weeks or at about 12 weeks were pooled, since spike-specific TCR depth and breadth were not found to differ between the two schedules. Samples from vaccinated people were obtained from the UK trials COV001 and COV002, which included a single-blind randomized controlled phase 2/3 trial of AZD1222 (ChAdOx1 nCoV-19) in healthy adults. For TCRbeta chain sequencing, PBMC samples from trial participants were taken at day 0 and at day 28 after the second dose. To note about this clone: Its antigen target is currently unknown. Base qualities are not at hand, and no much larger clone is one base apart.

The sequencing used peripheral blood, collected 28 days after the second AZD1222 dose. This TCR came from an adult who received the AZD1222 COVID-19 vaccine. Recombination joined TRBV3-1 (or the pseudogene TRBV3-2) with TRBJ2-3; 10 central nucleotides agree with TRBD2. This receptor carries the CDR3 CASSTTLTGTSVTDTQYF. Here is the DNA: TGTGCCAGCAGCACAACTTTAACCGGGACTAGCGTGACAGATACGCAGTATTTT.